These 2 T cell receptor beta chains came from one sample sequenced in a study of blood T cell repertoires in COVID-19. Sequencing used immunoSEQ multiplex PCR; TCRdb keeps in-frame clones, though not all of them. The sample gives some 170,000 clones, about 85% of which show up once; around 7.8% is in the top ten. Sequenced material: peripheral blood. The receptor source for this set is a woman aged 55-70 years with acute or convalescent COVID-19.

V and J are TRBV9 and TRBJ2-3, with a weak D call TRBD1 (6 bases). Germline V CDR1 and CDR2: SGDLS, YYNGEE. V was shortened by 0 bases and J by 0 bases, with 11 bases between the two germline ends. The CDR3 is 16 amino acids. CDR3 coding DNA: TGTGCCAGCAGCGTAGATGGAGGACAGAGCACAGATACGCAGTATTTT. Its translation is CASSVDGGQSTDTQYF.

The genes are TRBV3-1 (or the pseudogene TRBV3-2) and TRBJ2-4, with TRBD1 matching over 9 bases. V lost 3 bases, J lost 9 bases, and 9 bases stayed unmatched. The CDR3 loop spans 15 amino acids. CDR1 and CDR2 (germline): LGHDT, YNNKEL (reference sequence). CDR3 bases: TGTGCCAGCAGCCAGAACAGGGGGGGACAGGGCATTCAGTACTTC. It specifies CASSQNRGGQGIQYF.